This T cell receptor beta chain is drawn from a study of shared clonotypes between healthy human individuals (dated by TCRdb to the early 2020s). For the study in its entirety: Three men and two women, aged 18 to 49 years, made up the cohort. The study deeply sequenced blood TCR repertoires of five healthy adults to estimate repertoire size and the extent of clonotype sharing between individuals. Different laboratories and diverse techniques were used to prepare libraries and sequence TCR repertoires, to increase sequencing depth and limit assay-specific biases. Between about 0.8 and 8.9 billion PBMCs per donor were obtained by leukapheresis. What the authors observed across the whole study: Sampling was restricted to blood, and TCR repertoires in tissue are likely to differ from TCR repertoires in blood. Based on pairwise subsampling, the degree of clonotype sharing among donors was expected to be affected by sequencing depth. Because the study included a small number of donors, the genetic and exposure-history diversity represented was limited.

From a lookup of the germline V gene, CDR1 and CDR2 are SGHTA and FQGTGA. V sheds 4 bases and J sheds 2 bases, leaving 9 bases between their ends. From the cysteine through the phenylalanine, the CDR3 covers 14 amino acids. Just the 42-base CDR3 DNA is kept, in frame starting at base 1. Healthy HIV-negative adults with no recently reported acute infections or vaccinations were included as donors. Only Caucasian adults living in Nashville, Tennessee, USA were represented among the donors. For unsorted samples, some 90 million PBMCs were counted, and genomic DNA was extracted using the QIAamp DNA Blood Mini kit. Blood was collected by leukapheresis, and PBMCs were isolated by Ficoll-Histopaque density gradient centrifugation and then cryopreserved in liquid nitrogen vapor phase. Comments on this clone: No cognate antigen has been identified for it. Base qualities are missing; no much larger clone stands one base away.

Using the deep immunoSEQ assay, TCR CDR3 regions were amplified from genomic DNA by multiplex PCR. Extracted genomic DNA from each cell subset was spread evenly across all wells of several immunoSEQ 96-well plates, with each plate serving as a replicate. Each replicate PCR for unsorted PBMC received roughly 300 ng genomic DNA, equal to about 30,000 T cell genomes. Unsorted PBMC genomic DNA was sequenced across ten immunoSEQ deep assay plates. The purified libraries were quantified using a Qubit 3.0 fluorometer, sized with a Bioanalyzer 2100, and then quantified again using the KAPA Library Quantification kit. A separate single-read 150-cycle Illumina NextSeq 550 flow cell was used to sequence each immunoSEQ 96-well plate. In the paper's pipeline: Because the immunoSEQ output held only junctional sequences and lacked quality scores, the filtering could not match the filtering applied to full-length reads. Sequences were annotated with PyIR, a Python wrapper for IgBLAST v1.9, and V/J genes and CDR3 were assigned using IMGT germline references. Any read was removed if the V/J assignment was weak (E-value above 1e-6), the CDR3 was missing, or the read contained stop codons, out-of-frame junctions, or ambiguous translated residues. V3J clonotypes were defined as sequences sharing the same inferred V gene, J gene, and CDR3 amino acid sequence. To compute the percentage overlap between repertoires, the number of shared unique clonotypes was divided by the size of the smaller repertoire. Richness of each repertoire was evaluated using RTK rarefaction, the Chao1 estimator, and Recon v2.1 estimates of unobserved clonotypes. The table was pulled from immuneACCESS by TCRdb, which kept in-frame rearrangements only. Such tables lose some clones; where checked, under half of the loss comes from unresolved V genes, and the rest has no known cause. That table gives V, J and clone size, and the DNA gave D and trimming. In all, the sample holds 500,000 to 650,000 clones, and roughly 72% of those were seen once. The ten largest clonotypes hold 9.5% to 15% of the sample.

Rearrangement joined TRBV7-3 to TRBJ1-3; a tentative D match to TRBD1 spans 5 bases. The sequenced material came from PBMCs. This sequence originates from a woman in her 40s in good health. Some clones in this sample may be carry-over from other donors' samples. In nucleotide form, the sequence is TGTGCCAGCAGCTCCGGGACCGCTGGAAACACCATATATTTT. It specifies CASSSGTAGNTIYF.